This TCR beta chain came from a study of beta chain features in type 1 diabetes. Only a few counts were recorded for this clone. What it binds is not known. Notes on the study in general: The naive, central memory and Treg TCRB repertoires of patients appeared to be more similar to one another than those of healthy donors. Cells with high TCR expression could be over-represented when cDNA is sequenced.

Every isolated RNA sample was fully reverse transcribed, so sequencing captured expressed TCRB transcripts. Sequencing used immunoSEQ multiplex PCR; TCRdb keeps in-frame clones, though not all of them. The sample has 250,000 to 350,000 clones; 12% to 15% are singletons. Sorting with CD45RO/CCR7/CD25/CD127/CD95/CD27 yielded naive, central memory, regulatory and stem-like memory CD4+ cells. The receptor comes from a man aged 25-45 years in good health. The sequenced material came from central memory CD4+ T cells from blood.

The CDR3 spells CASNNRAGELFF. The CDR3, as DNA: TGTGCCAGCAATAACAGGGCCGGGGAGCTGTTTTTT. The gene calls are TRBV6-5 and TRBJ2-2, with D tentatively TRBD1 (6 bases). The length of the CDR3 is 12 residues. CDR1 and CDR2 from the germline V gene are MNHEY and SVGAGI. Trimming left V 7 bases short and J 6 bases short, with 9 bases between.